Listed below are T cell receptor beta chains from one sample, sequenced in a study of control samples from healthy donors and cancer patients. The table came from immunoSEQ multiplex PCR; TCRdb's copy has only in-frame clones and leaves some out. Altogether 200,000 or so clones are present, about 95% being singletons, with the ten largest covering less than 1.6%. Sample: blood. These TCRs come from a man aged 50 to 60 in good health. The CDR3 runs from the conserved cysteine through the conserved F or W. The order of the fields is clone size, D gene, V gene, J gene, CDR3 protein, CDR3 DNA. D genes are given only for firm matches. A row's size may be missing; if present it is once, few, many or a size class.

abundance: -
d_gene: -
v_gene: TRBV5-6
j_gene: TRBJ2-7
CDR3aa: CASSFGRTATSYEQYF
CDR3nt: TGTGCCAGCAGCTTCGGACGGACGGCGACCTCCTACGAGCAGTACTTC

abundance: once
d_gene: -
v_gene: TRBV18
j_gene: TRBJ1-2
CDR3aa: CASSPSENYGYTF
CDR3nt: TGTGCCAGCTCACCATCCGAAAACTATGGCTACACCTTC

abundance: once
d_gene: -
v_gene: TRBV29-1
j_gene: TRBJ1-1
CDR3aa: CSVQTGGQGTEAFF
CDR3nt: TGCAGCGTTCAGACCGGAGGGCAGGGTACTGAAGCTTTCTTT

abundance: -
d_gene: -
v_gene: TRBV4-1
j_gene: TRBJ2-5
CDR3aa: CASSQDVPVLGETQYF
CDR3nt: TGCGCCAGCAGCCAAGATGTACCGGTCCTCGGCGAGACCCAGTACTTC

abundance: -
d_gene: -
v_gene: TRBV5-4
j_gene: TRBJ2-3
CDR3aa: CASSSALARSTDTQYF
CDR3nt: TGTGCCAGCAGCTCCGCTTTGGCGAGAAGCACAGATACGCAGTATTTT

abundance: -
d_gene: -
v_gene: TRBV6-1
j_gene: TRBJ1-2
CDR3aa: CASSEGGPINYGYTF
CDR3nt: TGTGCCAGCAGTGAAGGGGGGCCTATAAACTATGGCTACACCTTC

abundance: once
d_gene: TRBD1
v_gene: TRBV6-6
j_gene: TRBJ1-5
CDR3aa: CASSRTLRDRGPYSNQPQHF
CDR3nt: TGTGCCAGCAGCCGAACGCTCCGGGACAGGGGGCCCTATAGCAATCAGCCCCAGCATTTT

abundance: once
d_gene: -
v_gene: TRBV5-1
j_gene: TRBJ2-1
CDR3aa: CASKPQGNSYNEQFF
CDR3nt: TGCGCCAGCAAACCTCAGGGGAACTCCTACAATGAGCAGTTCTTC

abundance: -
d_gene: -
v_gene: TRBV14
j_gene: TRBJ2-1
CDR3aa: CASSLGSYQGEQFF
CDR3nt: TGTGCCAGCAGCCTCGGGAGTTATCAGGGTGAGCAGTTCTTC

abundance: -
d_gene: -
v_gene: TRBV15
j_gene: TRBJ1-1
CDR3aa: CATSRAPSPGFNTEAFF
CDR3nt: TGTGCCACCAGCAGAGCGCCATCACCGGGATTCAACACTGAAGCTTTCTTT

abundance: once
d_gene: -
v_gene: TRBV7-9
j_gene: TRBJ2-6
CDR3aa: CASSLGSGANVLTF
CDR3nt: TGTGCCAGCAGCTTAGGTTCTGGGGCCAACGTCCTGACTTTC

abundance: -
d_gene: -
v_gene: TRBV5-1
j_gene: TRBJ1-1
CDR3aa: CASSSVPGQDEAFF
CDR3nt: TGCGCCAGCAGCTCGGTTCCGGGACAAGATGAAGCTTTCTTT

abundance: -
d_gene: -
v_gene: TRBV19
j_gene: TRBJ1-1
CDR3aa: CASRVTRNTEAFF
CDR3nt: TGTGCCAGTAGGGTCACAAGGAACACTGAAGCTTTCTTT

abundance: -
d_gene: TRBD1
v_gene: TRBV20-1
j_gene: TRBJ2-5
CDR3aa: CSASSGGSMETQYF
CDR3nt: TGCAGTGCTAGTTCAGGGGGTTCAATGGAGACCCAGTACTTC

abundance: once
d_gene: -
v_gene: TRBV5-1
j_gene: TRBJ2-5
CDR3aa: CASSLGGIQETQYF
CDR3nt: TGCGCCAGCAGCTTGGGAGGGATCCAAGAGACTCAGTACTTC

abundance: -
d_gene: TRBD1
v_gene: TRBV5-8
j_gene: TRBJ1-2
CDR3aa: CASSSDRGGYYTF
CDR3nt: TGTGCCAGCAGCTCGGACAGGGGTGGATACTACACCTTC

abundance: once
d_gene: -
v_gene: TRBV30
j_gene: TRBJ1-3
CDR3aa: CAWGLRGLGTGNTIYF
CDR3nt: TGTGCCTGGGGTTTAAGAGGGTTAGGGACTGGAAACACCATATATTTT

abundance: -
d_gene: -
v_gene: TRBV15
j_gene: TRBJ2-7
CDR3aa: CATSRDETGGYEQYF
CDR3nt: TGTGCCACCAGCAGAGACGAGACAGGAGGCTACGAGCAGTACTTC

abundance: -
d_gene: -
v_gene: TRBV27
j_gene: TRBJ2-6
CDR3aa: CASRLAGANVLTF
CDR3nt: TGTGCCAGCAGGCTAGCCGGGGCCAACGTCCTGACTTTC

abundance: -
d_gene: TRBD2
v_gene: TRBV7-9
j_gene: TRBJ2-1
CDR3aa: CASSPSGGARNEQFF
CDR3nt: TGTGCCAGCAGTCCAAGCGGGGGGGCTCGCAATGAGCAGTTCTTC

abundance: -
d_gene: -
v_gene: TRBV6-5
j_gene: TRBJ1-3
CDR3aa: CASSYSGQGGLGTIYF
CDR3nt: TGTGCCAGCAGTTACTCCGGGCAGGGAGGCCTCGGCACCATATATTTT

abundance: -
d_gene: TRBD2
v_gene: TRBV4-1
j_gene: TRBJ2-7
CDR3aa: CASSQDQRGIPYEQYF
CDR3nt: TGCGCCAGCAGCCAAGATCAGCGGGGGATCCCATACGAGCAGTACTTC

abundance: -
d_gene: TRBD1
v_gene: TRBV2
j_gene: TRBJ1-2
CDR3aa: CASNSPGQGGGNGYTF
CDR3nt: TGTGCCAGCAACTCCCCGGGACAGGGGGGCGGAAATGGCTACACCTTC

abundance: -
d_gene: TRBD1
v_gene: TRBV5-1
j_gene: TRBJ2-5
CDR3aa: CASSWSGTGLEETQYF
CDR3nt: TGCGCCAGCAGCTGGTCCGGGACAGGGCTGGAAGAGACCCAGTACTTC

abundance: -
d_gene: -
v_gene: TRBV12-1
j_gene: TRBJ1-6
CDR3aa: CASSSYRGGVYNSPLHF
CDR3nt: TGTGCCAGCAGCTCTTACCGGGGGGGGGTCTATAATTCACCCCTCCACTTT

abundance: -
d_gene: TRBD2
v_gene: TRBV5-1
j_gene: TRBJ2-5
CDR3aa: CASSLLAGGRQETQYF
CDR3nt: TGCGCCAGCAGCTTACTAGCGGGGGGAAGGCAAGAGACCCAGTACTTC

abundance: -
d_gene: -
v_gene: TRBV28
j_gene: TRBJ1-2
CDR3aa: CASSLRGYGYTF
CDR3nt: TGTGCCAGCAGTCTGAGGGGTTATGGCTACACCTTC

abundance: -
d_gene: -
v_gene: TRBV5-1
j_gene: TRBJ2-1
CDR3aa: CASSLLGAEQFF
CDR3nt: TGCGCCAGCAGCCTGCTAGGAGCTGAGCAGTTCTTC

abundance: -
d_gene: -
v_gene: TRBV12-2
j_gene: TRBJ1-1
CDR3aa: CASRSIGQPMNTEAFF
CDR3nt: TGTGCAAGTCGCTCGATCGGGCAGCCTATGAACACTGAAGCTTTCTTT

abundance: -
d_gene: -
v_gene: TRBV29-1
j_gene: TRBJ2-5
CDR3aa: CSAQGRAPGVETQYF
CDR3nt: TGCAGCGCTCAGGGGCGGGCCCCGGGGGTGGAGACCCAGTACTTC

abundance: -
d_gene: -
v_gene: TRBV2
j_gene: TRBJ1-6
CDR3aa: CASSLTTRIDF
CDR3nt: TGTGCCAGCAGCCTCACGACACGTATCGATTTT

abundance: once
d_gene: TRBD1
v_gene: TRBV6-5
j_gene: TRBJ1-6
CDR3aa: CASRQGTGGGPLHF
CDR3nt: TGTGCCAGCAGGCAAGGGACAGGGGGGGGACCCCTCCACTTT

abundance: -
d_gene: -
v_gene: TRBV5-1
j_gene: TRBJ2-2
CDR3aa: CASSSLNGHSGELFF
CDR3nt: TGCGCCAGCAGCTCCCTTAACGGACATTCCGGGGAGCTGTTTTTT

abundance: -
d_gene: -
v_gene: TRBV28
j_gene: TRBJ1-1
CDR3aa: CASIQPTHTEAFF
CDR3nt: TGTGCCAGCATTCAGCCCACCCACACTGAAGCTTTCTTT

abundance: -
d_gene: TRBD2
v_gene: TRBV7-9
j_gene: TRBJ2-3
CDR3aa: CASRKAGGTDTQYF
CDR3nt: TGTGCCAGCAGAAAAGCGGGGGGCACAGATACGCAGTATTTT

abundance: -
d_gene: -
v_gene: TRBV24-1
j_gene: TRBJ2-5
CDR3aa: CATKAQETQYF
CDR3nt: TGTGCCACTAAAGCACAAGAGACCCAGTACTTC

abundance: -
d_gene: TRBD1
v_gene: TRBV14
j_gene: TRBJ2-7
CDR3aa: CASSQFLDRGIYEQYF
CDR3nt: TGTGCCAGCAGCCAATTTCTGGACAGGGGGATCTACGAGCAGTACTTC

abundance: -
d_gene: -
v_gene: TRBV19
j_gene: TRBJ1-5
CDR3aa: CASSIWADQPQHF
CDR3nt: TGTGCCAGTAGTATATGGGCTGATCAGCCCCAGCATTTT

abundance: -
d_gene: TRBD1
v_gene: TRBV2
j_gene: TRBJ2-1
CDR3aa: CACKPGQGYSQQFF
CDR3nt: TGTGCCTGCAAACCGGGACAGGGCTATTCCCAGCAGTTCTTC

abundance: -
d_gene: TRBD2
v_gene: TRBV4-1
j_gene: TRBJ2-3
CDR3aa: CASSRTSGETDTQYF
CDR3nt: TGCGCCAGCAGCCGAACTAGCGGGGAGACAGATACGCAGTATTTT

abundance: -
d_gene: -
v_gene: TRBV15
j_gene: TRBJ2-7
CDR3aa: CATSRDGSGGREQYF
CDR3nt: TGTGCCACCAGCAGGGATGGGTCGGGCGGTCGCGAGCAGTACTTC

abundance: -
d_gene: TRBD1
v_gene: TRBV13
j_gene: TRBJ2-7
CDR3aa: CASSLGSGGYEQYF
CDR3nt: TGTGCCAGCAGCTTAGGCTCAGGGGGATACGAGCAGTACTTC

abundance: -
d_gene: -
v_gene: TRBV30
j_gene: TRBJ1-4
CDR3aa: CAWSEGRGPNEKLFF
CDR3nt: TGTGCCTGGAGCGAAGGGAGGGGCCCTAATGAAAAACTGTTTTTT